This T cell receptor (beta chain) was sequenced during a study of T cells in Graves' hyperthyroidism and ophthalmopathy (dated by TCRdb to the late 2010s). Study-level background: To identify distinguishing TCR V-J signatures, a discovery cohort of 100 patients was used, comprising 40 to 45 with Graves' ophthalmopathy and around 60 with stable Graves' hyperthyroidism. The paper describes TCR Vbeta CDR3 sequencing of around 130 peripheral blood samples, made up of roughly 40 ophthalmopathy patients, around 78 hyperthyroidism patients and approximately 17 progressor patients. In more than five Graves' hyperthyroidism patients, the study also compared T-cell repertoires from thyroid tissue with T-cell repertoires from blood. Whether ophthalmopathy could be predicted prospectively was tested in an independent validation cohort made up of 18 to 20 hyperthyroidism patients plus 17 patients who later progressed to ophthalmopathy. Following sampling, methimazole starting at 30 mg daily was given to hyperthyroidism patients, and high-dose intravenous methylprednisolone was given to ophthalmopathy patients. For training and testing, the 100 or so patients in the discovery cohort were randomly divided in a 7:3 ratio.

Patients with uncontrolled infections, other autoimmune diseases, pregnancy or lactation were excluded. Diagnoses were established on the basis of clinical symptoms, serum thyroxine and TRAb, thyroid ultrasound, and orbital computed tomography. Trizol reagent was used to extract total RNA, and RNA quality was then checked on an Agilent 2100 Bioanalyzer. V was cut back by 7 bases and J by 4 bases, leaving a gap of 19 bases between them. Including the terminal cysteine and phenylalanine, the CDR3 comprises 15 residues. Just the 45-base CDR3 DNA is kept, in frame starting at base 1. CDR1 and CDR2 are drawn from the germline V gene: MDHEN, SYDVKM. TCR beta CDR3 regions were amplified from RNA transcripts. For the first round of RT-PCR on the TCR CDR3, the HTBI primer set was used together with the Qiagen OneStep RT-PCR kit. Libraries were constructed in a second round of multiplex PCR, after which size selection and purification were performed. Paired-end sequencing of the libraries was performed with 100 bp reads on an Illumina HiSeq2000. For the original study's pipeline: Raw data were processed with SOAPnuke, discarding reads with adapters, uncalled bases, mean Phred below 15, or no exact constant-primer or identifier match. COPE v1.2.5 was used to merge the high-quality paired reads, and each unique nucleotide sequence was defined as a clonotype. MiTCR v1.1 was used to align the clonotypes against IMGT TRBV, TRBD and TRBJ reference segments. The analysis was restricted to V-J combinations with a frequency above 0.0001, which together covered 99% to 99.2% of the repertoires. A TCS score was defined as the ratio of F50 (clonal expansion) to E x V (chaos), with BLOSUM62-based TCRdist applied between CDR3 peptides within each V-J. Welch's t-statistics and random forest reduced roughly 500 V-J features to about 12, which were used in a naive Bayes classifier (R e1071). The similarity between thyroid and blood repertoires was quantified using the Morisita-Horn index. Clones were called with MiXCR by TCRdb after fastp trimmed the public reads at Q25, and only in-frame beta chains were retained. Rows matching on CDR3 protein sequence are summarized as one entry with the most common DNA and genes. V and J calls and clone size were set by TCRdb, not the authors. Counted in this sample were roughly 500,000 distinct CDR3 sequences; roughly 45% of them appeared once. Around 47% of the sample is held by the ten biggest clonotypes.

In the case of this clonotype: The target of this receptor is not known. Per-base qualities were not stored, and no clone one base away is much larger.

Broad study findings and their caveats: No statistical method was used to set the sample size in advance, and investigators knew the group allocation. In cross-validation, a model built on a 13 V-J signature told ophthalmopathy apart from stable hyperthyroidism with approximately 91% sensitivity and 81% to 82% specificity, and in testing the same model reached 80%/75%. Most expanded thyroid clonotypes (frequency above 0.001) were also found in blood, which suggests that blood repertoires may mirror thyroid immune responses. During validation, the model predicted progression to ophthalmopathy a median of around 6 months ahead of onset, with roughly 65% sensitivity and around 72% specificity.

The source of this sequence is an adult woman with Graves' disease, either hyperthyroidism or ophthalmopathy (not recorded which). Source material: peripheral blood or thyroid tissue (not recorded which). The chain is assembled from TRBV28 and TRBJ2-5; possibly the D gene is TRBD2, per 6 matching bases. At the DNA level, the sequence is TGTGCCAGCACTCCCCCCCGGGGGATGGGAGAGACCCAGTACTTC. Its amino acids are CASTPPRGMGETQYF.